These 17 T cell receptor beta chains came from one sample sequenced in a study of T cells after yellow fever vaccination. TCRdb independently ran MiXCR on the 5' RACE reads; one entry per CDR3 protein. The sample holds approximately 350,000 distinct CDR3 sequences, approximately 10% seen once. This specimen consisted of PBMCs, obtained on the day of the first yellow fever vaccination. These receptor sequences come from a man younger than 30 who received the YFV17D yellow fever vaccine.

This clonotype appeared a few times. The chain has TRBV5-1 and TRBJ1-1, with D possibly being TRBD1 (6 bases). Deletions cut 4 bases from V and 4 bases from J, with 17 bases between. CDR1 is SGHRS, CDR2 YFSETQ, per germline. The CDR3 consists of 15 residues. The CDR3 region has the DNA TGCGCCAGCAGCCGGGACGGGGGGGCCTTCACTGAAGCTTTCTTT. This sequence encodes CASSRDGGAFTEAFF.

This clonotype was picked up a small number of times. The chain combines TRBV6-2 or TRBV6-3 with TRBJ1-1; D remains unclear. Germline CDR1 is MNHEY and CDR2 is SVGEGT. This CDR3 spans 13 amino acids. The V and J ends lost 7 bases and 0 bases respectively, with 9 bases between them. Here the CDR3 reads CASTRFMNTEAFF. DNA of the CDR3: TGTGCCAGCACTCGCTTTATGAACACTGAAGCTTTCTTT.

This chain joins TRBV18 and TRBJ2-7, with D tentatively TRBD1 (5 bases). Trimming took 3 bases from V and 4 from J, leaving 13 bases between them. CDR3 length: 14 residues. Looked up from germline, CDR1 is KGHSH and CDR2 is LQKENI. CDR3 DNA: TGTGCCAGCTCACCCGGGCAGGGAACTTACGAGCAGTACGTC. It codes for CASSPGQGTYEQYV.

Comment on this clonotype: At one end the junction does not follow the germline gene, possibly because of a read error. This chain connects TRBV2 to TRBJ2-5; 8 bases are shared with TRBD2. The CDR3 totals 16 residues. Germline-derived CDR1 and CDR2 are SNHLY and FYNNEI. The CDR3 coding sequence is TGTGCCAGCAGTCAAGCGACTAGCGTGGGTCAAGAGACCCAGTACTTC. Protein sequence: CASSQATSVGQETQYF.

This clonotype was recorded at least ten times. The chain carries TRBV9 and TRBJ2-1, with 13 bases that match TRBD2. This CDR3 is 16 amino acids long. V shed 4 bases and J 5 bases; nucleotides not matched to a gene: 6. Per germline, CDR1 SGDLS and CDR2 YYNGEE. Here the CDR3 DNA reads TGTGCCAGCAGCCCTACCACTAGCGGGGGGGACAATGAGCAGTTCTTC. It codes for CASSPTTSGGDNEQFF.

This clonotype occurred a few times. The rearrangement links TRBV19 to TRBJ2-7, with D perhaps TRBD1 or TRBD2 (5 bases each). The ends were cut back, 4 bases at V and 4 bases at J, with 17 bases in the middle. The CDR3 totals 15 residues. The germline gives CDR1 LNHDA, CDR2 SQIVND (reference sequence). The CDR3 DNA follows: TGTGCCAGTAGTACCCTAGTGGGGGTCCCGTACGAGCAGTACTTC. This encodes CASSTLVGVPYEQYF.

This clonotype was seen more than once but under ten times. The chain carries TRBV27 and TRBJ1-2; D remains ambiguous. Trimming left V 8 bases short and J 2 bases short, with 9 bases between. Germline values: CDR1 MNHEY, CDR2 SMNVEV (reference sequence). There are 12 residues in the CDR3. In nucleotides, the CDR3 is TGTGCCAGCTGGCGAGGGAACTATGGCTACACCTTC. This gives the protein CASWRGNYGYTF.

In this sample, this clonotype turned up a few times. The V and J genes are TRBV6-6 and TRBJ2-7, with D possibly TRBD1 on 5 matching bases. The V gene's germline CDR1 is MNHNY and CDR2 SVGAGI (reference sequence). The CDR3 is made up of 11 amino acids. With 8 bases removed from V and 3 bases from J, the gap between germline ends came to 8 bases. CDR3 coding DNA: TGTGCCAGCCGAAGGGGCTACGAGCAGTACGTC. Encoded protein: CASRRGYEQYV.

The chain links TRBV5-4 to TRBJ1-6, with D possibly matching TRBD1 (5 bases). The CDR3 is 15 amino acids. Germline V gives CDR1 SGHNT, CDR2 YYREEE (reference sequence). Deletions cut 4 bases from V and 6 bases from J, with 14 bases between. The CDR3 loop is CASSSFGTVNSPLHF. CDR3 DNA sequence: TGTGCCAGCAGCAGCTTCGGGACGGTTAATTCACCCCTCCACTTT.

The rearrangement links TRBV6-5 to TRBJ1-1; weak D call: TRBD1 (5 bases). This CDR3 contains 11 residues. In germline, CDR1 is MNHEY, CDR2 SVGAGI. Trimming left V 11 bases short and J 4 bases short, with 11 bases between. The CDR3 DNA reads TGTGCCGCAGGGAGTGGCACTGAAGCTTTCTTT. Amino acid sequence: CAAGSGTEAFF.

This clonotype was recorded a few times. CDR3 sequence: CASSLFGETQYF. The CDR3 region has the DNA TGTGCCAGCAGCTTATTCGGAGAGACCCAGTACTTC. The chain employs TRBV13 and TRBJ2-5; D unresolved. Germline assignment: CDR1 PRHDT and CDR2 FYEKMQ (reference sequence). V lost 2 bases to trimming and J lost 4 bases, with 5 bases between them. This CDR3 has 12 amino acids. Full variable domain (missing parts from reference TRBV13 and TRBJ2-5): AAGVIQSPRHLIKEKRETATLKCYPIPRHDTVYWYQQGPGQDPQFLISFYEKMQSDKGSIPDRFSAQQFSDYHSELNMSSLELGDSALYFCASSLFGETQYFGPGTRLLVL.

The rearrangement links TRBV6-5 to TRBJ2-7, with D perhaps matching TRBD1 (5 bases). CDR3 length: 17 amino acids. Looked up from germline, CDR1 is MNHEY and CDR2 is SVGAGI. Trimming removed 0 bases from V and 3 bases from J, with 18 bases in between. CDR3 DNA: TGTGCCAGCAGTTACTCGGCCGCTTGGGTCAGGGTCTACGAGCAGTACTTC. Its protein is CASSYSAAWVRVYEQYF.

This rearrangement joins TRBV29-1 to TRBJ2-5; D is perhaps TRBD2 (6 bases). The V end was cut by 7 bases, the J end by 5 bases, with 17 bases between. Germline values: CDR1 SQVTM, CDR2 ANQGSEA. The CDR3 has 13 residues. The chain's CDR3 is CSAAPGAGETQYF. CDR3 sequence (DNA): TGCAGCGCCGCCCCAGGTGCGGGGGAGACCCAGTACTTC.

This clonotype was seen only a few times. The chain has TRBV28 and TRBJ1-1; no definite D call. CDR1 is MDHEN and CDR2 is SYDVKM in the germline V gene. V shed 6 bases and J shed 0 bases, with 20 bases lying between them. This CDR3 region has 17 residues. CDR3 in DNA: TGTGCCAGCAGAGCCCGTCTAAGGACGGGGTTGAACACTGAAGCTTTCTTT. It translates to CASRARLRTGLNTEAFF.

The J gene is TRBJ1-5, the V gene TRBV18; the D gene is possibly TRBD1 (5 bases). Germline assignment: CDR1 KGHSH and CDR2 LQKENI. This CDR3 spans 15 amino acids. The ends were cut back, 2 bases at V and 5 bases at J, with 13 bases in the middle. CDR3 loop: CASSPFLGVDQPQHF. As DNA, the CDR3 is TGTGCCAGCTCACCATTCTTGGGGGTGGATCAGCCCCAGCATTTT.

The table lists this clonotype with a count of one. The chain carries TRBV24-1 and TRBJ1-2; D uncertain. The CDR3 loop spans 14 amino acids. The V end lost 3 bases, the J end lost 7 bases, and 14 bases lay between the germline ends. Per germline, CDR1 KGHDR and CDR2 SFDVKD. This CDR3 is CATSDPARESGYTF. Here the CDR3 DNA reads TGTGCCACCAGTGATCCCGCGCGGGAAAGTGGCTACACCTTC.

This chain links TRBV10-2 with TRBJ2-7; 9 positions agree with TRBD1. The CDR3 is made up of 15 amino acids. The V segment lost 4 bases and the J segment 4 bases; nucleotides outside the gene matches: 8. Germline CDR1 and CDR2: WSHSY and SAAADI. DNA of the CDR3: TGCGCCAGCAGTGCGCCGGGACAGGGAAAGTACGAGCAGTACTTC. Translated: CASSAPGQGKYEQYF.